This entry is about one T cell receptor beta chain. Its antigen remains unknown. The data were taken from a study of cytomegalovirus exposure and HLA in healthy donors. Germline CDR1 MDHEN, CDR2 SYDVKM. This CDR3 is 15 amino acids long. Losses at the gene ends were 4 bases for V and 0 bases for J; bases not matched to a gene: 5. Researchers ran the PCR with 60 Vbeta and 13 Jbeta primers. Libraries were prepared by immunoSEQ multiplex PCR; TCRdb keeps only in-frame clonotypes and omits some of them. The sample lists about 110,000 clones, just over 70% seen once, with approximately 0.74% in the top ten. Study outcomes and limitations: Sequencing depth across donors, presence/absence analyses assumed, was roughly uniform. As a later analysis showed, a missense DCLRE1C variant was linked to trimming of TCR beta V- and J-genes.

The gene calls are TRBV28 and TRBJ1-1; the match to TRBD1 covers 7 bases. The sequenced sample consisted of PBMCs. This clonotype was obtained from a boy aged 5-17 years in good health and CMV-seronegative. The CDR3 region has the DNA TGTGCCAGCAGTTCCCAGGGGGAAGTGAACACTGAAGCTTTCTTT. This translates into CASSSQGEVNTEAFF.